This T cell receptor (beta chain) was obtained from a study of OX40 agonist ivuxolimab in advanced cancers. Study as a whole: An anti-OX40 (CD134) antibody with agonistic activity, ivuxolimab, was administered to patients. Study-wide results and caveats: Researchers report that CD8+ T cells had, on average, more expanded clones than CD4+. Dose levels from 0.1 to 3.0 mg/kg saw CD4+ and CD8+ blood T cells expand clonally by week 6.

With autoimmune disease history or systemic immunosuppression, patients were excluded. Sequencing used immunoSEQ multiplex PCR; TCRdb keeps in-frame clones, though not all of them. Of about 76,000 clones detected, roughly 86% appear once; the ten largest clones hold 2.5%. Germline lookup yields CDR1 SGHAT and CDR2 FQDESV (reference sequence). This CDR3 contains 15 residues. V dropped 4 bases and J dropped 0 bases, with 10 bases sitting between them. This clone was observed a handful of times. Antigen unknown. The chain is built from TRBV11-1 and TRBJ1-3; a possible D gene is TRBD1 (6 bases). The TCR comes from an adult with an advanced solid tumor such as melanoma, head and neck, liver or kidney cancer. The input for sequencing was CD4+ or CD8+ T cells sorted from blood, taken in a trial of the OX40 agonist ivuxolimab. DNA of the CDR3: TGTGCCAGCAGCTCGAGGACAGTCTCTGGAAACACCATATATTTT. It specifies CASSSRTVSGNTIYF. The variable domain in full, completed from reference TRBV11-1 and TRBJ1-3, reads EAEVAQSPRYKITEKSQAVAFWCDPISGHATLYWYRQILGQGPELLVQFQDESVVDDSQLPKDRFSAERLKGVDSTLKIQPAELGDSAMYLCASSSRTVSGNTIYFGEGSWLTVV.